The next 3 T cell receptor beta chains were all read from a single sample in a study of Tregs in tolerant kidney transplant recipients. Clones were sequenced by immunoSEQ multiplex PCR, and TCRdb holds only the in-frame ones, with some missing. Among under 100,000 clones listed, approximately 94% were seen once. The specimen was CD8+ T cells from blood. These receptors were collected from a human donor in good health.

This chain links TRBV9 with TRBJ2-3, with 13 bases matching TRBD2. Germline V gives CDR1 SGDLS, CDR2 YYNGEE. There are 18 residues in the CDR3. J was trimmed by 3 bases and V by 0 bases; bases with no gene match: 7. The CDR3 is CASSVDSGLAGVTDTQYF. The DNA of the CDR3 is TGTGCCAGCAGCGTAGACTCAGGACTAGCGGGAGTGACAGATACGCAGTATTTT.

In this sample, this clone turned up once. The V and J genes are TRBV7-9 and TRBJ2-1; D is ambiguous. Looked up from germline, CDR1 is SEHNR and CDR2 is FQNEAQ (reference sequence). The CDR3 totals 15 residues. V was pared by 4 bases and J by 3 bases, with 13 bases between. The CDR3 reads CASSSALARYNEQFF. CDR3 nucleotides: TGTGCCAGCAGCTCTGCCCTGGCCCGCTACAATGAGCAGTTCTTC. Full variable domain (missing parts from reference TRBV7-9 and TRBJ2-1): DTGVSQNPRHKITKRGQNVTFRCDPISEHNRLYWYRQTLGQGPEFLTYFQNEAQLEKSRLLSDRFSAERPKGSFSTLEIQRTEQGDSAMYLCASSSALARYNEQFFGPGTRLTVL.

The gene calls are TRBV9 and TRBJ2-3; 10 nucleotides agree with TRBD2. The trim removed 3 bases at V and 8 bases at J, leaving 12 bases unmatched. The CDR3 is made up of 16 amino acids. Germline CDR1 is SGDLS and CDR2 is YYNGEE. The DNA of the CDR3 is TGTGCCAGCAGCGCAGAGACTAGCGGGCCGAGGGGTACGCAGTATTTT. This gives the protein CASSAETSGPRGTQYF. Full variable domain (missing parts from reference TRBV9 and TRBJ2-3): DSGVTQTPKHLITATGQRVTLRCSPRSGDLSVYWYQQSLDQGLQFLIQYYNGEERAKGNILERFSAQQFPDLHSELNLSSLELGDSALYFCASSAETSGPRGTQYFGPGTRLTVL.